This T cell receptor beta chain was documented in a study of radiation and T cells in renal cell carcinoma. Of note for this clone: No antigen is known for it.

Method: immunoSEQ multiplex PCR; TCRdb's copy keeps in-frame clones and lacks some. The sample has 110,000 to 150,000 clones, over 75% seen once. This CDR3 has 14 residues. CDR1 is MDHEN and CDR2 is SYDVKM in the germline V gene. V lost 3 bases, J lost 3 bases, and 6 bases lay in between. Noted time point: baseline pretreatment blood. Specified treatment: 15 Gy SBRT to primary tumor, nephrectomy 4 weeks later. Serial blood draws occurred at baseline and 2 and 4 weeks post-SBRT. General study points: In blood, top tumor clones expanded by 2 weeks, shrinking by 4. Baseline intratumoral clonotype presence is unknown without pretreatment biopsies.

V usage is TRBV28 and J usage is TRBJ1-6; no clear D. The TCR originated in a woman in her forties or fifties with renal cell carcinoma. This material consisted of blood, taken from a patient whose treatment included radiotherapy and nephrectomy. CDR3 region: CASSLGYYNSPLHF. The CDR3 DNA is TGTGCCAGCAGTTTGGGATACTATAATTCACCCCTCCACTTT.